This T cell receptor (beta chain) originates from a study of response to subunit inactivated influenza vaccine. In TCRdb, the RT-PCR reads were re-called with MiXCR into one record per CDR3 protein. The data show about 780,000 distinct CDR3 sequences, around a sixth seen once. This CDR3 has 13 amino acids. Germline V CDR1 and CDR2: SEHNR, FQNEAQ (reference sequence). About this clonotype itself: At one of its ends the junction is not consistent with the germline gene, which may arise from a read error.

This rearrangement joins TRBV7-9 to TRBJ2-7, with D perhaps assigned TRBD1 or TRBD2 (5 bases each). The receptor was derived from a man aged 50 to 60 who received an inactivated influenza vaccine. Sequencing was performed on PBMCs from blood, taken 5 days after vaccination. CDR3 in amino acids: CASSSNAGTGLDF. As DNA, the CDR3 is TGTGCCAGCAGCTCAAACGCAGGGACCGGATTGGACTTC.